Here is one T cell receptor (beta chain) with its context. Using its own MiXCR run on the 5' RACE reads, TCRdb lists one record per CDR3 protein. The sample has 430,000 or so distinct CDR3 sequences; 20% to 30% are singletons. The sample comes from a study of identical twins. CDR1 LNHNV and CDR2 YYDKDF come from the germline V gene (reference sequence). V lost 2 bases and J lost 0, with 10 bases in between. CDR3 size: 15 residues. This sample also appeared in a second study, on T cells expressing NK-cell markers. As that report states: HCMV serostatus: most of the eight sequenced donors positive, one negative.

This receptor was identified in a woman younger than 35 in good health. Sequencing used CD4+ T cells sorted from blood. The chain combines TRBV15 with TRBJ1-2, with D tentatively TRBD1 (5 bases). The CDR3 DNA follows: TGTGCCACCAGCAGACTCACAGGCGCTAACTATGGCTACACCTTC. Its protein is CATSRLTGANYGYTF.